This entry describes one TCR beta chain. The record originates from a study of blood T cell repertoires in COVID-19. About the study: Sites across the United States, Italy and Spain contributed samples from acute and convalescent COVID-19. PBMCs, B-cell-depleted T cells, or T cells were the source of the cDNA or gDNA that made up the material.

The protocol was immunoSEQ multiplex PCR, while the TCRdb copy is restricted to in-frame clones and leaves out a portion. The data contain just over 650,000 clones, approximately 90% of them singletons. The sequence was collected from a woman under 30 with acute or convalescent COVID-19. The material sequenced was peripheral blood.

The CDR3 loop is CAWRTGGWEAFF. The CDR3 nucleotides read TGTGCCTGGAGGACAGGGGGCTGGGAAGCTTTCTTT. The rearrangement links TRBV30 to TRBJ1-1; 10 bases fit TRBD1. CDR1 is GTSNPN, CDR2 SVGIG, per germline (reference sequence). The CDR3 covers 12 residues. V was pared by 3 bases and J by 8 bases, with 3 bases of the junction left unmatched.